Below, one T cell receptor (beta chain) is given with its context. TCR beta sequencing covered blood CD8+ and CD4+ T cells. FACS was used to enrich TEMRA cells, whereas the CD8+ and CD4+ T cells were obtained by negative isolation. The data are from a study of CD8 T cells in Susac syndrome. After extraction with the RNeasy kit, 0.5 to 1 ug of the RNA was reverse transcribed using random hexamers. Multiplex PCR with immunoSEQ amplified the TCR beta CDR3 across 54 Vbeta and 13 Jbeta. In TCRdb, the immunoSEQ multiplex PCR reads were re-called with MiXCR into one record per CDR3 protein. The table has hundreds of thousands of distinct CDR3 sequences, around 91% seen once. Germline values: CDR1 LNHNV, CDR2 YYDKDF (reference sequence). Between the trimmed V and J ends, which lost 4 bases and 3 bases, there was a span of 6 bases. CDR3 length equals 13 residues.

The specimen was CD8+ T cells from PBMCs. This clonotype originated in a human donor with multiple sclerosis. The rearrangement links TRBV15 to TRBJ1-4; D is ambiguous. CDR3 in DNA: TGTGCCACCAGCACGTGGTCTAATGAAAAACTGTTTTTT. As protein: CATSTWSNEKLFF.